This TCR beta chain was found in a study of blood T cell repertoires in COVID-19. Study at large: In each case, the material was cDNA or gDNA derived from T cells, B-cell-depleted T cells, or PBMCs.

The CDR3 covers 15 residues. In germline, CDR1 is SGHRS, CDR2 YFSETQ. Trimming shortened V by 4 bases and J by 2 bases, and 13 bases separated the two germline ends. Authors' processing steps: Reference gene primer amplification in the assay estimated nucleated cell counts. Sequencing used immunoSEQ multiplex PCR; TCRdb keeps in-frame clones, though not all of them. V, J and clone size were drawn from that table, and D and trimming were deduced from the DNA. This table has about 160,000 clones, under 85% appearing once. The sample consisted of peripheral blood. The clonotype originates from a man in his 70s who had recovered from COVID-19. The chain employs TRBV5-1 and TRBJ1-5; weak D call: TRBD1 (5 bases). For the CDR3, the DNA is TGCGCCAGCAGCCTGGGGATGACAGGCAATCAGCCCCAGCATTTT. It yields the protein CASSLGMTGNQPQHF.